What follows are 21 T cell receptor beta chains derived from one specimen sequenced in a study of T cell repertoires in cytomegalovirus infection. TCRdb used MiXCR to reprocess the reads, holding one entry per CDR3 protein. The profile shows approximately 910,000 distinct CDR3 sequences, roughly 30% of them singletons. For these TCRs, the target antigens are not known. The sequenced sample was cultured CD8+ T cells from PBMCs, obtained from culture after CMV antigen stimulation. The receptors here all came from a human donor in good health (CMV status not recorded). Some clones in this sample may be carry-over from other donors' samples.

This clonotype has only a few counts. V gene TRBV6-5 combines with J gene TRBJ2-1; TRBD2 matches 11 bases. Trimming cost V 0 bases and J 3 bases; bases outside gene matches: 1. CDR3 size: 16 residues. Germline V gives CDR1 MNHEY, CDR2 SVGAGI. In DNA form, the CDR3 reads TGTGCCAGCAGTTACTCGACTAGCGGGGACTACAATGAGCAGTTCTTC. It translates to CASSYSTSGDYNEQFF.

In its sample, this clonotype was seen a few times. The junction and the germline gene differ at one end; a read error may be behind it. The chain is built from TRBV29-1 and TRBJ1-2; tentatively, D is TRBD1 (5 bases). This CDR3 comprises 11 residues. Germline CDR1 and CDR2: SQVTM and ANQGSEA. Here the CDR3 DNA reads TGCAGCGCTGAAGGGGTCTATGGCTACACCTTC. Its protein is CSAEGVYGYTF.

This chain connects TRBV10-2 to TRBJ1-6; D unclear. The V gene lost 10 bases and the J gene lost 10 bases, with 14 bases spanning the gap. The germline V gene has CDR1 WSHSY and CDR2 SAAADI. CDR3 length equals 12 residues. CDR3 nucleotide sequence: TGCGCCACCCTAAACCGAGAATCACCCCTCCACTTT. Its protein product is CATLNRESPLHF.

The sample holds many counts of this clonotype. This rearrangement joins TRBV7-4 to TRBJ2-7, with D perhaps matching TRBD1 or TRBD2 (6 bases each). Trimming stripped 3 bases from V and 3 bases from J, with 12 bases between. The CDR3 runs to 14 residues. The germline V gene encodes CDR1 SGHVT and CDR2 SQSDAQ. The CDR3 DNA sequence: TGTGCCAGCAGCTTTAACGGAGGGGGCTACGAGCAGTACGTC. Translating gives CASSFNGGGYEQYV.

This rearrangement joins TRBV27 to TRBJ1-5, with D perhaps matching TRBD1 (5 bases). Per germline, CDR1 MNHEY and CDR2 SMNVEV (reference sequence). Trimming removed 3 bases from V and 5 bases from J, with 14 bases in between. The CDR3 loop spans 15 amino acids. The CDR3 loop is CASSFPRGSDQPQHF. The CDR3 coding sequence is TGTGCCAGCAGTTTCCCCCGGGGGAGTGATCAGCCCCAGCATTTT.

The chain recombines TRBV2 with TRBJ2-1; 7 nucleotides line up with TRBD1. Germline V lookup: CDR1 SNHLY, CDR2 FYNNEI. The J segment lost 4 bases and the V segment lost 3 bases, leaving 30 bases of the junction unmatched. The CDR3 is 23 amino acids. The CDR3 region is CASSDRMVGTVFDPTRRYNEQFF. In nucleotides, the CDR3 is TGTGCCAGCAGTGATAGAATGGTAGGGACAGTATTCGACCCAACCCGGAGGTACAATGAGCAGTTCTTC.

The V gene is TRBV13, the J gene TRBJ2-2; 7 nucleotides match TRBD1. The CDR3 sequence is 17 residues long. The J segment lost 7 bases and the V segment lost 4 bases, leaving 15 bases of the junction unmatched. CDR1 PRHDT and CDR2 FYEKMQ come from the germline V gene (reference sequence). The CDR3 region has the DNA TGTGCCAGCAGCTCCCATAGAGGGACAGCTAGGATCGGGGAGCTGTTTTTT. Translated: CASSSHRGTARIGELFF. Combining the CDR3 with reference TRBV13 and TRBJ2-2 gives the whole variable domain AAGVIQSPRHLIKEKRETATLKCYPIPRHDTVYWYQQGPGQDPQFLISFYEKMQSDKGSIPDRFSAQQFSDYHSELNMSSLELGDSALYFCASSSHRGTARIGELFFGEGSRLTVL.

The genes are TRBV6-5 and TRBJ2-5; the match to TRBD2 covers 9 bases. The germline V gene has CDR1 MNHEY and CDR2 SVGAGI. The length of the CDR3 is 12 residues. The V gene end was trimmed by 3 bases and the J gene end by 9 bases; junction bases not matched to a gene: 2. CDR3 in DNA: TGTGCCAGCAGTTATCCTAGCGGGGCCCAGTACTTC. Translated, it gives CASSYPSGAQYF.

There are many counts of this clonotype. The chain recombines TRBV7-3 with TRBJ2-2; D ambiguous. The V end lost 1 base, the J end lost 1 base, and 13 bases lay between the germline ends. The CDR3 loop spans 17 amino acids. The germline V gene has CDR1 SGHTA and CDR2 FQGTGA. DNA for the CDR3: TGTGCCAGCAGCTTAAATGGCGTGACGGAGAACACCGGGGAGCTGTTTTTT. Protein product: CASSLNGVTENTGELFF.

Only a few counts were recorded for this clonotype. This chain links TRBV7-3 with TRBJ2-2; D unclear. The germline V gene encodes CDR1 SGHTA and CDR2 FQGTGA. V was cut by 5 bases and J by 4 bases, with 8 bases left in between. The CDR3 sequence is 13 residues long. CDR3 sequence (DNA): TGTGCCAGCAGCGCGGACGGCACCGGGGAGCTGTTTTTT. Protein sequence: CASSADGTGELFF.

The chain uses TRBV6-5 and TRBJ1-1; D gene unclear. Trimming removed 0 bases from V and 10 bases from J, with 12 bases in between. The CDR3 runs 13 residues. Germline V gene sequence: CDR1 MNHEY, CDR2 SVGAGI. CDR3 protein: CASSYSEGLIAFF. In nucleotides, the CDR3 is TGTGCCAGCAGTTACTCGGAAGGACTTATAGCTTTCTTT.

There are a few counts of this clonotype. The chain recombines TRBV7-6 with TRBJ2-3; 15 positions agree with TRBD2. The CDR3 runs 18 residues. V lost 5 bases and J lost 4; bases outside the gene matches: 10. Germline V gene data show CDR1 as SGHVS and CDR2 as FNYEAQ. CDR3: CASSPGLAGGPGPDTQYF. In DNA, the CDR3 is TGTGCCAGCAGCCCTGGACTAGCGGGGGGGCCGGGACCAGATACGCAGTATTTT. Using reference TRBV7-6 and TRBJ2-3 for the parts outside the CDR3, the full variable domain is GAGVSQSPRYKVTKRGQDVALRCDPISGHVSLYWYRQALGQGPEFLTYFNYEAQQDKSGLPNDRFSAERPEGSISTLTIQRTEQRDSAMYRCASSPGLAGGPGPDTQYFGPGTRLTVL.

This clonotype was counted ten times or more. V usage is TRBV19 and J usage is TRBJ2-3, with D maybe TRBD1 (7 bases). The CDR3 consists of 14 residues. The ends were cut back, 6 bases at V and 0 bases at J, with 10 bases in the middle. From germline, CDR1 is LNHDA and CDR2 SQIVND (reference sequence). The CDR3 protein is CASSQGGSTDTQYF. In DNA, the CDR3 is TGTGCCAGTAGCCAGGGGGGAAGCACAGATACGCAGTATTTT.

This clonotype came up many times. J is TRBJ2-3 and V is TRBV7-6, with 7 bases fitting TRBD1. The CDR3 totals 15 residues. The germline gives CDR1 SGHVS, CDR2 FNYEAQ. The junction had 8 bases not matched to a gene; V was cut back by 3 bases and J by 5 bases. The chain's CDR3 is CASSFSARGQDTQYF. The CDR3 DNA follows: TGTGCCAGCAGCTTTTCGGCTAGGGGGCAAGATACGCAGTATTTT.

This chain connects TRBV19 to TRBJ2-2; D is perhaps TRBD1 (6 bases). Trimming shortened V by 4 bases and J by 0 bases, and 6 bases separated the two germline ends. CDR1 LNHDA and CDR2 SQIVND come from the germline V gene (reference sequence). The CDR3 length is 14 residues. The CDR3 bases are TGTGCCAGTAGTACAGGGGCGAACACCGGGGAGCTGTTTTTT. Translating gives CASSTGANTGELFF.

In the case of this clonotype: A much more abundant neighbour one base away suggests this may be a read error. The chain recombines TRBV5-4 with TRBJ1-1; 8 bases line up with TRBD1. Germline V gives CDR1 SGHNT, CDR2 YYREEE (reference sequence). The length of the CDR3 is 15 residues. V shed 4 bases and J 0 bases; nucleotides not matched to a gene: 5. The CDR3 region has the DNA TGTGCCAGCAGCCCTTCGACAGGGGTGAACACTGAAGCTTTCTTT. Its translation is CASSPSTGVNTEAFF.

This sequence joins TRBV5-6 and TRBJ1-1, with D maybe TRBD1 (6 bases). This CDR3 spans 13 amino acids. Germline V gene sequence: CDR1 SGHDT, CDR2 YYEEEE. Trimming removed 3 bases from V and 3 bases from J, with 9 bases in between. The CDR3 sequence is CASSSGVYTEAFF. The CDR3 nucleotides are TGTGCCAGCAGCTCAGGGGTATACACTGAAGCTTTCTTT.

This chain connects TRBV14 to TRBJ2-2; TRBD1 aligns across 11 bases. This CDR3 contains 20 residues. The V gene's germline CDR1 is SGHDN and CDR2 FVKESK. With 0 bases clipped from V and 6 bases from J, the junction kept 15 bases outside the gene matches. The CDR3 here is CASSQDDPDPDRGLSGELFF. The CDR3 nucleotides are TGTGCCAGCAGCCAAGATGACCCCGATCCGGACAGGGGGCTGTCCGGGGAGCTGTTTTTT.

This clonotype was counted ten times or more. The V and J genes are TRBV7-9 and TRBJ2-6; weak D call: TRBD2 (5 bases). CDR1 and CDR2 from the germline V gene are SEHNR and FQNEAQ (reference sequence). The CDR3 runs 17 residues. V lost 6 bases, J lost 1 base, and 16 bases lay in between. The CDR3 nucleotides are TGTGCCAGCAGGAATATGCGAGGGATATCTGGGGCCAACGTCCTGACTTTC. Protein sequence: CASRNMRGISGANVLTF.

J is TRBJ2-5 and V is TRBV6-8; D is uncertain. Per germline, CDR1 MNHGY and CDR2 SAAAGT. V dropped 0 bases and J dropped 2 bases, with 22 bases sitting between them. The CDR3 covers 19 residues. DNA for the CDR3: TGTGCCAGCAGTTACTCCAGAGATCCAGGTCCGAAGGAGCAAGAGACCCAGTACTTC. Its translation: CASSYSRDPGPKEQETQYF.

This clonotype was counted a few times. V is TRBV28 and J is TRBJ1-6; D not resolved. Germline CDR1 MDHEN, CDR2 SYDVKM. The CDR3 totals 12 residues. The germline V and J ends were trimmed by 5 bases and 7 bases, with 6 bases remaining between them. As DNA, the CDR3 is TGTGCCAGCAGTCTACAGAATTCACCCCTCCACTTT. Amino acids: CASSLQNSPLHF. The full variable domain, completed using reference TRBV28 and TRBJ1-6, is DVKVTQSSRYLVKRTGEKVFLECVQDMDHENMFWYRQDPGLGLRLIYFSYDVKMKEKGDIPEGYSVSREKKERFSLILESASTNQTSMYLCASSLQNSPLHFGNGTRLTVT.